These T cell receptor beta chains were read from a single sample in a study of CD8 T cells in ankylosing spondylitis. MiXCR was run by TCRdb on the 5' RACE reads, yielding one entry per CDR3 protein. Of fewer than 400,000 distinct CDR3 sequences listed, approximately 15% are singletons. The sample taken for sequencing was blood, either unsorted or a sorted T cell fraction (not recorded which). The receptors derive from a male donor with ankylosing spondylitis or in good health (not recorded which). Both conserved end residues are part of each CDR3. A D gene is named only where the DNA matches it firmly. Where a row states a size, it is once, few, many or the class of an expanded clone; other rows omit it.

>TRBV12-3/TRBV12-4|.|TRBD2|16|TRBJ2-3
TGTGCCAGCAGTTTAGTCCTAGCGGATAGCACAGATACGCAGTATTTT
CASSLVLADSTDTQYF
>TRBV12-3/TRBV12-4|many|.|12|TRBJ2-7
TGTGCCAGCAGGGGGACTGGGGGGGAGCAGTACTTC
CASRGTGGEQYF
>TRBV5-1|.|.|13|TRBJ2-3
TGCGCCAGCAGCGCCCAAGACCCCACTACGCAGTATTTT
CASSAQDPTTQYF
>TRBV7-2|few|.|14|TRBJ1-2
TGTGCCAGCAGCTTAGTCTCCCAGCCCTATGGCTACACCTTC
CASSLVSQPYGYTF
>TRBV27|.|.|14|TRBJ1-1
TGTGCCAGCAGTTGGGACCGGGCGAACACTGAAGCTTTCTTT
CASSWDRANTEAFF
>TRBV12-3/TRBV12-4|.|.|12|TRBJ1-2
TGTGCCAGCAGTGTGGGGGAGGGTGGCTACACCTTC
CASSVGEGGYTF
>TRBV5-1|few|.|18|TRBJ2-6
TGCGCCAGCAGCCCCCTACCGGACAGATACTCTGGGGCCAACGTCCTGACTTTC
CASSPLPDRYSGANVLTF
>TRBV3-1|.|.|14|TRBJ1-5
TGTGCCAGCAGCCAGGCAGGGTACAATCAGCCCCAGCATTTT
CASSQAGYNQPQHF
>TRBV12-3/TRBV12-4|.|TRBD1|15|TRBJ2-5
TGTGCCAGCAGTTTATCGGCAGGGGGCCAAGAGACCCAGTACTTC
CASSLSAGGQETQYF
>TRBV20-1|few|.|13|TRBJ2-3
TGCAGTGCTAGGTGGGTGGATGAAGATACGCAGTATTTT
CSARWVDEDTQYF
>TRBV5-6|.|TRBD2|17|TRBJ2-1
TGTGCCAGCAGCAGACGGACTAGCGGGACCCCATTGGATGAGCAGTTCTTC
CASSRRTSGTPLDEQFF
>TRBV12-3/TRBV12-4|few|TRBD2|15|TRBJ2-1
TGTGCCAGCAAACCCAGCGGGAGGGGGGGTAGCGAGCAGTTCTTC
CASKPSGRGGSEQFF
>TRBV5-1|few|.|14|TRBJ2-3
TGCGCCAGCAGCTTGGACGGGGACACAGATACGCAGTATTTT
CASSLDGDTDTQYF
>TRBV21-1|.|.|17|TRBJ2-1
TGTGCCAGCAGCCCATGTTCGGCGGGAGGGCCGAACAATGAGCAGTTCTTC
CASSPCSAGGPNNEQFF
>TRBV4-2|.|TRBD2|18|TRBJ2-3
TGTGCCAGCAGACCCGGGACTAGCGGGAGTATCAGCACAGATACGCAGTATTTT
CASRPGTSGSISTDTQYF
>TRBV7-9|.|.|14|TRBJ1-5
TGTGCCAGCAGCGTCAGGGGAGGGAATCAGCCCCAGCATTTT
CASSVRGGNQPQHF
>TRBV5-1|.|TRBD1|15|TRBJ1-4
TGCGCCATCCCACAGGGGGGACAGCCTAATGAAAAACTGTTTTTT
CAIPQGGQPNEKLFF
>TRBV4-2|many|.|14|TRBJ2-4
TGTGCCAGCAGCCAAGTCGAAAGGGCTAACATTCAGTACTTC
CASSQVERANIQYF
>TRBV20-1|once|.|12|TRBJ1-5
TGCAGTGCTAGGGACCGGGCGGGGCCCCAGCATTTT
CSARDRAGPQHF
>TRBV12-3/TRBV12-4|.|TRBD1|14|TRBJ2-7
TGTGCCAGCAGTGCCCGGGACAGGGGGAGCGAGGAGTACTTC
CASSARDRGSEEYF
>TRBV2|few|.|15|TRBJ1-5
TGTGCCAGCAGTCCAACAGGTTTAGCAAATCAGCCCCAGCATTTT
CASSPTGLANQPQHF
>TRBV7-2|few|TRBD1|16|TRBJ2-7
TGTGCCAGCAGTTCCCAGACAGGGTTCAGCTCCTACGAGCAGTACTTC
CASSSQTGFSSYEQYF
>TRBV5-1|many|.|15|TRBJ1-4
TGCGCCAGCAGCTTGATGGGGCCAACTAATGAAAAACTGTTTTTT
CASSLMGPTNEKLFF
>TRBV12-3/TRBV12-4|.|.|14|TRBJ2-1
TGTGCCAGCAGTTTAGCGGGACCATTCAATGAGCAGTTCTTC
CASSLAGPFNEQFF
>TRBV6-1|.|TRBD2|16|TRBJ2-2
TGTGCCAGCAGCCGCTCCCTGAAGGGAGGGAACGGGGAGCTGTTTTTT
CASSRSLKGGNGELFF
>TRBV10-3|.|TRBD1|15|TRBJ2-5
TGTGCCATCGCCTCCGGGACAGGGGACGGGAAGACCCAGTACTTC
CAIASGTGDGKTQYF